This passage covers 18 T cell receptor beta chains from one sample sequenced in a study of cytomegalovirus exposure and HLA in healthy donors. It was with 60 Vbeta and 13 Jbeta primers that the PCR ran. Profiling relied on immunoSEQ multiplex PCR, and the TCRdb table lists in-frame clones only, not all of them. The sample consists of some 150,000 clones, around 82% of them appearing once. Sequencing used PBMCs. The receptor source for this set is a male donor in good health and CMV-seronegative.

The chain combines TRBV18 with TRBJ2-5; possible D gene TRBD1, 5 bases. Germline V gene lookup returns CDR1 KGHSH and CDR2 LQKENI. Trimming pared 3 bases from V and 5 bases from J, leaving 13 bases between. The CDR3 sequence is 14 residues long. CDR3 sequence: CASSPPGSGETQYF. CDR3 nucleotide sequence: TGTGCCAGCTCACCCCCAGGGTCAGGGGAGACCCAGTACTTC. Variable domain in full (rest from reference TRBV18 and TRBJ2-5): NAGVMQNPRHLVRRRGQEARLRCSPMKGHSHVYWYRQLPEEGLKFMVYLQKENIIDESGMPKERFSAEFPKEGPSILRIQQVVRGDSAAYFCASSPPGSGETQYFGPGTRLLVL.

The chain links TRBV23-1 to TRBJ2-7; TRBD1 matches 9 bases. TRBV23-1 is treated as an ORF (open reading frame) with a function not yet certain. This CDR3 comprises 14 residues. After removal of 8 bases from V and 7 bases from J, the junction contained 12 bases not matched to a gene. For the CDR3, the DNA is TGCGCCAGCGGGTCTGGGACAGGGCTTTGGGAGCAGTACTTC. Residues: CASGSGTGLWEQYF.

This rearrangement joins TRBV6-1 to TRBJ1-2; D is uncertain. This CDR3 comprises 16 residues. V shed 0 bases and J shed 8 bases, with 19 bases lying between them. Looked up from germline, CDR1 is MNHNS and CDR2 is SASEGT. CDR3 amino acids: CASSEAYSGLMRGYTF. For the CDR3, the DNA is TGTGCCAGCAGTGAAGCATACAGTGGACTAATGAGGGGCTACACCTTC.

This chain joins TRBV7-9 and TRBJ2-7; a weak D match, TRBD1 (5 bases). CDR3 length: 12 residues. Trimming took off 5 bases at V and 7 bases at J, with 12 bases between the two ends. Per the germline V gene, CDR1 is SEHNR and CDR2 is FQNEAQ (reference sequence). CDR3 amino acids: CASSADIVEQYF. For the CDR3, the DNA is TGTGCCAGCAGCGCGGACATTGTTGAGCAGTACTTC.

The chain uses TRBV19 and TRBJ2-7; TRBD2 matches at 11 bases. This CDR3 region has 13 residues. The V gene end was trimmed by 4 bases and the J gene end by 6 bases; junction bases not matched to a gene: 2. CDR1 LNHDA and CDR2 SQIVND come from the germline V gene (reference sequence). As DNA, the CDR3 is TGTGCCAGTAGTAAAGGGACTAGCGGCGAGCAGTACTTC. It codes for CASSKGTSGEQYF.

This chain connects TRBV18 to TRBJ2-1; TRBD2 aligns across 7 bases. The CDR3 consists of 18 residues. Germline V gene lookup returns CDR1 KGHSH and CDR2 LQKENI. The V gene end was trimmed by 2 bases and the J gene end by 6 bases; junction bases not matched to a gene: 16. For the CDR3, the DNA is TGTGCCAGCTCACCAGCGCGGTTTGGCGGGAGTTATAGCAATGAGCAGTTCTTC. Translated: CASSPARFGGSYSNEQFF.

This chain joins TRBV4-3 and TRBJ2-1, with 12 bases lining up with TRBD2. CDR3 size: 21 residues. Losses at the gene ends were 0 bases for V and 7 bases for J; bases not matched to a gene: 19. Germline V gene sequence: CDR1 LGHNA, CDR2 YSLEER. CDR3 protein: CASSQDVGGLAGIMGRNEQFF. In nucleotides, the CDR3 is TGCGCCAGCAGCCAAGATGTCGGAGGACTAGCGGGAATTATGGGGAGAAATGAGCAGTTCTTC.

This clone was counted a few times. The chain employs TRBV27 and TRBJ1-1, with 8 bases fitting TRBD1. The CDR3 extends over 15 amino acids. V shed 1 base and J 4 bases; nucleotides not matched to a gene: 5. CDR1 and CDR2 (germline): MNHEY, SMNVEV (reference sequence). The CDR3, as DNA: TGTGCCAGCAGTTTATGGGGACAGGTTGGCACTGAAGCTTTCTTT. Residues: CASSLWGQVGTEAFF.

Points on this clone: Sequence at one end of the junction differs from germline and may be a read error. The CDR3 DNA is TGTTCCAGCAGGTTTATACACAGGGGGTTAGTTTTGTATCAGCCCCAGCATTTT. Residues: CSSRFIHRGLVLYQPQHF. The V call is TRBV7-9, the J call TRBJ1-5; TRBD1 agrees at 8 bases. The germline V gene encodes CDR1 SEHNR and CDR2 FQNEAQ (reference sequence). The CDR3 sequence is 18 residues long.

The rearrangement uses TRBV10-3 and TRBJ1-2; perhaps TRBD1 as D (6 bases). The CDR3 runs 15 residues. The V gene lost 0 bases and the J gene lost 8 bases, with 16 bases spanning the gap. Germline V gives CDR1 ENHRY, CDR2 SYGVKD. The CDR3 bases are TGTGCCATCAGTGAGTCGGGGACACAGGGCGGGGGCTACACCTTC. Its protein is CAISESGTQGGGYTF.

The gene calls are TRBV4-3 and TRBJ2-3; tentatively, D is TRBD2 (5 bases). Germline-derived CDR1 and CDR2 are LGHNA and YSLEER. Between the trimmed V and J ends, which lost 1 base and 3 bases, there was a span of 11 bases. The CDR3 extends over 15 amino acids. CDR3 sequence (DNA): TGCGCCAGCAGCCAAGTTGTGAGAGGGACAGATACGCAGTATTTT. Translation: CASSQVVRGTDTQYF.

The chain has TRBV18 and TRBJ2-7, with TRBD1 matching over 9 bases. The CDR3 loop spans 19 amino acids. Unmatched junction bases numbered 17, after V lost 2 bases and J lost 3 bases. Germline CDR1 and CDR2: KGHSH and LQKENI. Written as DNA, the CDR3 is TGTGCCAGCTCACCAACTCCGGGACAGGGAAGGGAGCTAGGCTACGAGCAGTACTTC. Translating it yields CASSPTPGQGRELGYEQYF. Variable domain in full (rest from reference TRBV18 and TRBJ2-7): NAGVMQNPRHLVRRRGQEARLRCSPMKGHSHVYWYRQLPEEGLKFMVYLQKENIIDESGMPKERFSAEFPKEGPSILRIQQVVRGDSAAYFCASSPTPGQGRELGYEQYFGPGTRLTVT.

The chain is built from TRBV7-9 and TRBJ2-7, with D perhaps matching TRBD1 (5 bases). The V gene lost 4 bases and the J gene lost 7 bases, with 17 bases spanning the gap. Germline V gene sequence: CDR1 SEHNR, CDR2 FQNEAQ (reference sequence). CDR3 length: 14 amino acids. DNA of the CDR3: TGTGCCAGCAGCTCTGATCTTGCCAGGGTTGAGCAGTACTTC. It yields the protein CASSSDLARVEQYF. The variable domain in full, with the rest retrieved from reference TRBV7-9 and TRBJ2-7, is DTGVSQNPRHKITKRGQNVTFRCDPISEHNRLYWYRQTLGQGPEFLTYFQNEAQLEKSRLLSDRFSAERPKGSFSTLEIQRTEQGDSAMYLCASSSDLARVEQYFGPGTRLTVT.

The chain carries TRBV9 and TRBJ2-5; 7 bases map to TRBD2. Germline lookup yields CDR1 SGDLS and CDR2 YYNGEE. V was pared by 0 bases and J by 5 bases, with 4 bases of the junction left unmatched. The CDR3 totals 14 residues. Here the CDR3 DNA reads TGTGCCAGCAGCGTAGAAGCGGGGAGGGAGACCCAGTACTTC. It codes for CASSVEAGRETQYF.

The rearrangement uses TRBV11-2 and TRBJ1-1, with TRBD1 matching 12 bases. This CDR3 is built from 16 residues. Trimming took 5 bases from V and 3 from J; bases not matched to a gene: 7. CDR1 and CDR2 (germline): SGHAT, FQNNGV. The CDR3 DNA reads TGTGCCAGCAGCGCCCGGGACAGGGGGCGGGACACTGAAGCTTTCTTT. This translates into CASSARDRGRDTEAFF.

The CDR3 loop is CASSDLQGNTGELFF. DNA of the CDR3: TGTGCCAGCAGTGACTTACAGGGGAACACCGGGGAGCTGTTTTTT. This chain links TRBV25-1 with TRBJ2-2, with D maybe TRBD1 (6 bases). The CDR3 length is 15 residues. V shed 3 bases and J shed 1 base, with 9 bases lying between them. Germline CDR1 and CDR2: MGHDK and SYGVNS.

The count of this clone is one. CDR3 DNA sequence: TGTGCCAGCAGCGACAGGGGGCGGCTCTACACCTTC. Its protein product is CASSDRGRLYTF. This sequence joins TRBV2 and TRBJ1-2; 10 bases are a match to TRBD1. The V gene end was trimmed by 6 bases and the J gene end by 10 bases; junction bases not matched to a gene: 5. Germline-derived CDR1 and CDR2 are SNHLY and FYNNEI. This CDR3 has 12 amino acids. Complete variable domain (other parts from reference TRBV2 and TRBJ1-2): EPEVTQTPSHQVTQMGQEVILRCVPISNHLYFYWYRQILGQKVEFLVSFYNNEISEKSEIFDDQFSVERPDGSNFTLKIRSTKLEDSAMYFCASSDRGRLYTFGSGTRLTVV.

The V gene is TRBV7-2, the J gene TRBJ2-1; weak D call: TRBD2 (5 bases). Trimming removed 1 base from V and 5 bases from J, with 15 bases in between. Germline CDR1 reads SGHTA; CDR2 reads FQGNSA. The CDR3 is 16 residues long. CDR3 amino acids: CASSLGPPTRNNEQFF. CDR3 in DNA: TGTGCCAGCAGCTTAGGGCCCCCTACTAGGAACAATGAGCAGTTCTTC.